This TCR beta chain appears in the sequencing data of a study of cytomegalovirus exposure and HLA in healthy donors. Study conclusions and caveats: TCR beta V- and J-gene trimming, according to a later analysis, was linked to a missense DCLRE1C variant.

This CDR3 is built from 14 residues. V lost 0 bases and J 0 bases, leaving 4 bases between the germline ends. The V gene's germline CDR1 is SGHRS and CDR2 YFSETQ. It was with 60 Vbeta and 13 Jbeta primers that the PCR ran. Some clones are missing from TCRdb's copy, which holds only in-frame ones; the method was immunoSEQ multiplex PCR. There are about 130,000 clones in the sample; 60% to 75% occur only once, and less than 5% lies in the top ten. A word on this clone: The antigen is undetermined.

J is TRBJ1-3 and V is TRBV5-1; D remains ambiguous. The sequenced material came from PBMCs. The receptor's source is a woman in her 50s in good health and CMV-seropositive. DNA of the CDR3: TGCGCCAGCAGCTTGGCCAACTCTGGAAACACCATATATTTT. Amino acids: CASSLANSGNTIYF.